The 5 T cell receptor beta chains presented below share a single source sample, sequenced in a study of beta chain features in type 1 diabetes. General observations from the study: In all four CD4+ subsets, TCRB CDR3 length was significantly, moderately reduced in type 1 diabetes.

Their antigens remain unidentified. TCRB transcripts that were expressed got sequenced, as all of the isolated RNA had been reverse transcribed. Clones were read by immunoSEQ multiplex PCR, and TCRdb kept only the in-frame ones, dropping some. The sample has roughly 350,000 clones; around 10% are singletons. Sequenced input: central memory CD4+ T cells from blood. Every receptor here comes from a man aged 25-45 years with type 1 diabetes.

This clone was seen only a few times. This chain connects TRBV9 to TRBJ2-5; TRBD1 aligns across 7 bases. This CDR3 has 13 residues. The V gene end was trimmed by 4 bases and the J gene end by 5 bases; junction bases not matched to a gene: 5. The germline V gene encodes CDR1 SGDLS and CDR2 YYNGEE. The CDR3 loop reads CASSIDRAETQYF. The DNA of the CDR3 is TGTGCCAGCAGCATCGACAGGGCCGAGACCCAGTACTTC.

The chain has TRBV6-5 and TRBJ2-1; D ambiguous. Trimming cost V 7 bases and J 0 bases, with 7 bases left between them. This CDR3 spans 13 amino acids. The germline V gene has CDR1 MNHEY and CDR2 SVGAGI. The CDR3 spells CASTLGSYNEQFF. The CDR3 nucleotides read TGTGCCAGCACCTTGGGCTCCTACAATGAGCAGTTCTTC.

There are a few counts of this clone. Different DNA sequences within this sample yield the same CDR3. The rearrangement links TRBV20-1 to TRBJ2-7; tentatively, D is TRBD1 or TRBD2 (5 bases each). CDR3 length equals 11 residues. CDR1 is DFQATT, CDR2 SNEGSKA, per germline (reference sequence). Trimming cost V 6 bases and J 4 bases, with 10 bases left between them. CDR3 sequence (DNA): TGCAGTGCCCCGAGGGGTTACGAGCAGTACTTC. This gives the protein CSAPRGYEQYF.

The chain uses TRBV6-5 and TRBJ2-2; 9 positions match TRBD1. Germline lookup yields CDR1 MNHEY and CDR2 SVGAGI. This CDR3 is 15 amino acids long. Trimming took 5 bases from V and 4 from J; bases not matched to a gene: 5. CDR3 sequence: CASSKQGASTGELFF. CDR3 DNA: TGTGCCAGCAGTAAACAGGGGGCTAGCACCGGGGAGCTGTTTTTT.

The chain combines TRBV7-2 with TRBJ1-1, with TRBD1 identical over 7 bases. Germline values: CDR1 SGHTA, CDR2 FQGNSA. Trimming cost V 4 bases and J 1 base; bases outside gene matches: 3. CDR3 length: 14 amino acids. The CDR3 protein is CASSSYRGNTEAFF. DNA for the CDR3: TGTGCCAGCAGCTCCTACAGGGGGAACACTGAAGCTTTCTTT.